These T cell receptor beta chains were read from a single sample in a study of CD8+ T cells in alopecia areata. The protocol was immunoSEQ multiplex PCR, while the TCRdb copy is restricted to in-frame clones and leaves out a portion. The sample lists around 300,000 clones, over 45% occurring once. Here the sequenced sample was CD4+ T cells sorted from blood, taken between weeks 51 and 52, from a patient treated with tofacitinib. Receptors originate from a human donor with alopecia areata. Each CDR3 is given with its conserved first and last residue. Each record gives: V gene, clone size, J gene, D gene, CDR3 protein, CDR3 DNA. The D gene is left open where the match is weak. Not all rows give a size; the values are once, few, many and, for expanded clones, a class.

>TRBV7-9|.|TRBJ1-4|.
CASSLGLTEKLFF
TGTGCCAGCAGCTTAGGCTTGACTGAAAAACTGTTTTTT
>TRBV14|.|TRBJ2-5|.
CASSPSWGTQYF
TGTGCCAGCAGCCCGTCATGGGGGACCCAGTACTTC
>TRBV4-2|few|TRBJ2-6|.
CASSQDPLSGANVLTF
TGTGCCAGCAGCCAAGACCCCCTTTCTGGGGCCAACGTCCTGACTTTC
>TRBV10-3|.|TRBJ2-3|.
CAIKPSTDTQYF
TGTGCCATCAAACCGAGCACAGATACGCAGTATTTT
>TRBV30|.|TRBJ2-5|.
CAWSSPGGHKTQYF
TGTGCCTGGAGCTCTCCCGGGGGGCACAAGACCCAGTACTTC
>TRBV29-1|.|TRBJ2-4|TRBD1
CSVRQGENIQYF
TGCAGCGTCAGACAGGGGGAAAACATTCAGTACTTC
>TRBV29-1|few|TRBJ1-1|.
CSVQTANTEAFF
TGCAGCGTTCAGACAGCGAACACTGAAGCTTTCTTT
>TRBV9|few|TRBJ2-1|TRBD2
CASGGGPGSPRNEQFF
TGTGCCAGCGGCGGGGGGCCGGGATCCCCGAGAAATGAGCAGTTCTTC
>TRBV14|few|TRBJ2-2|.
CASSAQLDTGELFF
TGTGCCAGCAGCGCACAACTTGACACCGGGGAGCTGTTTTTT
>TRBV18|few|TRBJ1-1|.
CASSSSVEMNTEAFF
TGTGCCAGCTCATCGTCTGTGGAGATGAACACTGAAGCTTTCTTT
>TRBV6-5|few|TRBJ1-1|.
CASSSKGGAEAFF
TGTGCCAGCAGTTCCAAGGGGGGCGCGGAAGCTTTCTTT
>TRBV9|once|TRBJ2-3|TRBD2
CASSVATSGASTDTQYF
TGTGCCAGCAGCGTAGCTACCAGCGGGGCTTCCACAGATACGCAGTATTTT
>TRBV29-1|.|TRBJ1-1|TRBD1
CSAGTGWNTEAFF
TGCAGCGCCGGGACAGGGTGGAACACTGAAGCTTTCTTT
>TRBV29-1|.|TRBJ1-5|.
CSVSGGVQGNQPQHF
TGCAGCGTTAGTGGGGGAGTTCAGGGCAATCAGCCCCAGCATTTT
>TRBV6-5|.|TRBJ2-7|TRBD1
CASMTPGQDYEQYF
TGTGCCAGCATGACGCCGGGACAGGACTACGAGCAGTACTTC
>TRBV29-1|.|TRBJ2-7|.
CSGGQSYEQYF
TGCAGCGGTGGACAGTCCTACGAGCAGTACTTC
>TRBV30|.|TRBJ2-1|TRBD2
CAWRGGPYNEQFF
TGTGCCTGGCGGGGGGGCCCCTACAATGAGCAGTTCTTC